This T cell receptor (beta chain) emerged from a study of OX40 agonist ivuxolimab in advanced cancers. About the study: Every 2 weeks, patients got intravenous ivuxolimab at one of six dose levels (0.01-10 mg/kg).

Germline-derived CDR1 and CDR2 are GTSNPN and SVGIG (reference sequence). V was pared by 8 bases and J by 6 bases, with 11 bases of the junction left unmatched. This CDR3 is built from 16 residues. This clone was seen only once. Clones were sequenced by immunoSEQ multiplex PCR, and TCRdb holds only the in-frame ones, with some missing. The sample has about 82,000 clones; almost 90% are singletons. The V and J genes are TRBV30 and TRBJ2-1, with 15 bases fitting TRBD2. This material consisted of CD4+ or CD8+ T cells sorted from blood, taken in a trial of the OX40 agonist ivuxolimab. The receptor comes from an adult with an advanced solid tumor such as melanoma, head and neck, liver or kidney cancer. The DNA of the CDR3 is TGTGCCGGACGTACACCGGGACTAGCGGGAGGCAATGAGCAGTTCTTC. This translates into CAGRTPGLAGGNEQFF.